This T cell receptor beta chain appears in the sequencing data of a study of blood T cell repertoires in COVID-19. Original handling: From reference gene primer amplification, estimates of nucleated cell counts were derived. Using immunoSEQ multiplex PCR, the repertoire was profiled, and TCRdb retains in-frame clones only, with some absent. From that table come the V and J calls and clone size; the DNA was used to work out D and trimming. The profile shows around 330,000 clones, approximately 89% of them singletons. Germline V gives CDR1 MNHEY, CDR2 SVGAGI. Trimming took off 6 bases at V and 2 bases at J, with 14 bases between the two ends. The CDR3 spans 14 residues. Clinical histories supplied by participants themselves formed the basis of cohort assignment. Two negative PCRs, clearance, or symptom resolution had been documented for recovered Cohort 3 donors.

Sequenced sample: PBMCs or T cells enriched from blood (not recorded which). The sequence derives from a woman in her thirties or forties who had recovered from COVID-19. The V and J genes are TRBV6-5 and TRBJ2-7; D gene ambiguous. The CDR3: CASRAVDRAYEQYF. The CDR3 region has the DNA TGTGCCAGCAGGGCGGTTGACCGAGCCTACGAGCAGTACTTC.